The present entry profiles one T cell receptor (beta chain) with its context. Its antigen is as yet unknown. This sample stems from a study of shared clonotypes between healthy human individuals. Study-level background: Researchers assigned three CD4 naive, three CD4 memory, two CD8 naive and one CD8 memory plate to each donor.

The CDR3 covers 17 residues. V lost 2 bases, J lost 0 bases, and 9 bases stayed unmatched. Per germline, CDR1 GTSNPN and CDR2 SVGIG (reference sequence). The table came from immunoSEQ multiplex PCR; TCRdb's copy has only in-frame clones and leaves some out. The sample includes about 1.5 million clones, 95% to 99% seen only once; the top ten take about 0.45%. Study-wide points: In having few donors, the study represented limited genetic and exposure-history diversity. The four-donor shared clonotypes exceeded non-shared clonotypes in generation probability, with non-shared ones scoring lower.

The TCR was taken from a man aged 30 to 45 in good health. This chain joins TRBV30 and TRBJ1-5; 8 nucleotides match TRBD1. The sequenced material came from naive CD4+ T cells sorted from blood. Subset indicated: CD45RA+ positively selected. CDR3 loop: CAWSRDRLSASNQPQHF. The CDR3 region has the DNA TGTGCCTGGAGTCGGGACAGGCTATCTGCTAGCAATCAGCCCCAGCATTTT.